What follows are 14 T cell receptor beta chains derived from one specimen sequenced in a study of blood T cells in healthy people across ages. Alongside a J-beta primer mix, a sample-barcoded 5' primer served in a second PCR lasting roughly 6 to 11 cycles. Each CDR3 protein gets one entry after TCRdb re-called the 5' RACE reads with MiXCR. The sample consists of some 1.7 million distinct CDR3 sequences, about 30% of them appearing once. Sequencing input: blood. These receptors all stem from a woman in her 30s in good health.

This clonotype was seen only a few times. This rearrangement joins TRBV7-9 to TRBJ2-3; 10 bases line up with TRBD2. The V gene end was trimmed by 5 bases and the J gene end by 5 bases; junction bases not matched to a gene: 7. There are 15 residues in the CDR3. CDR1 SEHNR and CDR2 FQNEAQ come from the germline V gene (reference sequence). The CDR3 spells CASSPQRGGIDTQYF. CDR3 nucleotide sequence: TGTGCCAGCAGCCCCCAGCGGGGGGGGATAGATACGCAGTATTTT.

This clonotype has only a few counts. The V call is TRBV6-6, the J call TRBJ1-2; TRBD1 agrees at 7 bases. The germline gives CDR1 MNHNY, CDR2 SVGAGI (reference sequence). J was trimmed by 5 bases and V by 6 bases; bases with no gene match: 6. CDR3 length: 13 amino acids. The CDR3 loop reads CASRRTGEYGYTF. Here the CDR3 DNA reads TGTGCCAGCAGAAGAACAGGGGAGTATGGCTACACCTTC.

This clonotype has just a few counts. The CDR3 nucleotides read TGTGCCAGCGATGGGGCGGCTGGGGCCAACGTCCTGACTTTC. This codes for CASDGAAGANVLTF. This chain connects TRBV7-2 to TRBJ2-6, with D perhaps matching TRBD1 (5 bases). The CDR3 has 14 amino acids. Trimming pared 8 bases from V and 2 bases from J, leaving 10 bases between. Germline CDR1 SGHTA, CDR2 FQGNSA.

The rearrangement uses TRBV5-1 and TRBJ2-1; 10 positions match TRBD2. J lost 6 bases, V lost 3 bases, and 9 bases had no gene match. The CDR3 contains 16 residues. Germline V CDR1 and CDR2: SGHRS, YFSETQ. CDR3 sequence: CASSSGPSGGGNEQFF. Written as DNA, the CDR3 is TGCGCCAGCAGCTCGGGACCTAGCGGGGGTGGCAATGAGCAGTTCTTC.

Comment on this clonotype: A clone one base away is much larger, so this may be a read error. The chain is built from TRBV27 and TRBJ2-1; no reliable D call. Germline-derived CDR1 and CDR2 are MNHEY and SMNVEV (reference sequence). The CDR3 is 12 amino acids. CDR3 in DNA: TGTGCCAACAGTTTGAAAAGGAATGAGCAGTTCTTC. Translation: CANSLKRNEQFF.

This clonotype has only a few counts. V gene TRBV20-1 combines with J gene TRBJ2-3; TRBD1 or TRBD2 may be the D gene (6 bases each). The CDR3 extends over 16 amino acids. V lost 0 bases and J lost 11, with 24 bases in between. The germline CDR1 and CDR2 sequences are DFQATT and SNEGSKA (reference sequence). The CDR3 sequence: CSARDRGGGGLRLQYF. In DNA, the CDR3 is TGCAGTGCTAGAGACAGGGGTGGAGGAGGACTACGTCTGCAGTATTTT.

The chain couples TRBV7-7 to TRBJ2-3; tentative D call: TRBD1 (5 bases). With 7 bases removed from V and 2 bases from J, the gap between germline ends came to 19 bases. Germline V CDR1 and CDR2: SSHAT, FNYEAQ (reference sequence). This CDR3 has 16 residues. Written as DNA, the CDR3 is TGTGCCAGCACCCACAGGTTTCGCCCCTCCACAGATACGCAGTATTTT. It codes for CASTHRFRPSTDTQYF.

Regarding this clonotype: The junction departs from the called germline gene at one end, perhaps through a read error. This chain joins TRBV24-1 and TRBJ2-1; 15 nucleotides align to TRBD2. The length of the CDR3 is 19 residues. Germline loops: CDR1 KGHDR, CDR2 SFDVKD. For the CDR3, the DNA is TGTACCACCAGTGAATCGGGACTAGCGGGAGGAACCGCCTACAATGAGCAGTTCTTC. This codes for CTTSESGLAGGTAYNEQFF.

The chain couples TRBV29-1 to TRBJ2-7; D is unclear. The J call could be wrong; TRBJ2-5 is a better fit for the DNA end. Germline CDR1 and CDR2: SQVTM and ANQGSEA. This CDR3 has 13 residues. DNA of the CDR3: TGCAGCGTTGAACCCCCTGGTGGTGAGACCCAGTACTTC. Translating it yields CSVEPPGGETQYF.

In this sample, this clonotype turned up a few times. This rearrangement joins TRBV20-1 to TRBJ2-7, with D hard to call. V dropped 4 bases and J dropped 7 bases, with 17 bases sitting between them. The CDR3 contains 13 residues. CDR1 is DFQATT, CDR2 SNEGSKA, per germline (reference sequence). CDR3 amino acids: CSAKRVALDEQYF. Written as DNA, the CDR3 is TGCAGTGCTAAACGGGTAGCTTTGGATGAGCAGTACTTC.

The V gene is TRBV3-1, the J gene TRBJ2-1; 7 bases agree with TRBD2. This CDR3 comprises 12 residues. Germline lookup yields CDR1 LGHDT and CDR2 YNNKEL (reference sequence). After removal of 2 bases from V and 15 bases from J, the junction contained 7 bases not matched to a gene. The CDR3 region has the DNA TGTGCCAGCAGCCAACTCTCCGGGGGGAGGTTCTTC. It specifies CASSQLSGGRFF.

In its sample, this clonotype was seen many times. The V gene is TRBV29-1, the J gene TRBJ1-2; tentative D call: TRBD1 (5 bases). Germline V lookup: CDR1 SQVTM, CDR2 ANQGSEA. The CDR3 extends over 13 amino acids. V lost 0 bases and J 5 bases, leaving 10 bases between the germline ends. The CDR3 here is CSVEENWGYGYTF. The DNA of the CDR3 is TGCAGCGTTGAAGAGAACTGGGGGTATGGCTACACCTTC.

V usage is TRBV13 and J usage is TRBJ2-7, with D uncertain. The ends were cut back, 2 bases at V and 6 bases at J, with 8 bases in the middle. The CDR3 extends over 12 amino acids. Per germline, CDR1 PRHDT and CDR2 FYEKMQ (reference sequence). The CDR3 sequence: CASSLWRGEQYF. The CDR3 DNA is TGTGCCAGCAGCTTATGGAGAGGCGAGCAGTACTTC. Looking up the rest from reference TRBV13 and TRBJ2-7 gives the full variable domain: AAGVIQSPRHLIKEKRETATLKCYPIPRHDTVYWYQQGPGQDPQFLISFYEKMQSDKGSIPDRFSAQQFSDYHSELNMSSLELGDSALYFCASSLWRGEQYFGPGTRLTVT.

A few counts support this clonotype. The chain recombines TRBV6-6 with TRBJ2-7, with TRBD2 identical over 9 bases. With 4 bases clipped from V and 0 bases from J, the junction kept 4 bases outside the gene matches. The CDR3 runs to 15 residues. From germline, CDR1 is MNHNY and CDR2 SVGAGI (reference sequence). CDR3 DNA: TGTGCCAGCAGTTCGACTAGCGGAGCCTCCTACGAGCAGTACTTC. This gives the protein CASSSTSGASYEQYF.